Below, one T cell receptor beta chain is given with its context. Clones were read by immunoSEQ multiplex PCR, and TCRdb kept only the in-frame ones, dropping some. The table lists around 100,000 clones, around nine tenths of them singletons. The sample comes from a study of T cell responses to AZD1222 COVID-19 vaccine. This CDR3 is 13 amino acids long. Looked up from germline, CDR1 is SGHTA and CDR2 is FQGNSA. The ends were cut back, 4 bases at V and 6 bases at J, with 12 bases in the middle. This material consisted of peripheral blood, taken on day 0 of AZD1222 vaccination. The clonotype comes from an adult in good health. The rearrangement links TRBV7-2 to TRBJ1-2; D is ambiguous. The chain's CDR3 is CASSSTLHNGYTF. CDR3 nucleotides: TGTGCCAGCAGCTCCACACTCCATAATGGCTACACCTTC.